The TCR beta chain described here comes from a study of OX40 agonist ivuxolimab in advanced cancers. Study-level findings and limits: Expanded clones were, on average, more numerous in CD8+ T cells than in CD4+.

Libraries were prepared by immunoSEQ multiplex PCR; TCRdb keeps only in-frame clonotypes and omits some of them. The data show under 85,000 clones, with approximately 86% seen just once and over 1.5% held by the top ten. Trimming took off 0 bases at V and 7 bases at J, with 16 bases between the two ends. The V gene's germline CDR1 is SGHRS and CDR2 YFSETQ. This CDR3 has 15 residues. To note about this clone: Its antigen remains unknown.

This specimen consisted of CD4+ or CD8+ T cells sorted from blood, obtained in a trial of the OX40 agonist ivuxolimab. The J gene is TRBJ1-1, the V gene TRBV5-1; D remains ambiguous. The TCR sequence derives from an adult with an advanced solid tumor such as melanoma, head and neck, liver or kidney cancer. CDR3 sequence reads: CASSLGSRYTLEAFF. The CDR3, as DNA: TGCGCCAGCAGCTTGGGTTCTCGGTACACCCTTGAAGCTTTCTTT.